These 28 T cell receptor beta chains were sequenced from one sample in a study of T cells in Graves' hyperthyroidism and ophthalmopathy. RNA transcripts served as the template for amplifying TCR beta CDR3 regions. HTBI primers were employed in a first-round RT-PCR of the TCR CDR3. TCRdb fed the multiplex PCR reads into MiXCR, producing one record per CDR3 protein. The repertoire holds roughly 170,000 distinct CDR3 sequences, with over 15% as singletons. The sequenced sample was blood. These receptors originate from a woman between 50 and 59 years old with Graves' hyperthyroidism.

This clonotype was recorded at least ten times. The chain employs TRBV10-3 and TRBJ1-4; D is uncertain. This CDR3 region has 15 residues. Trimming removed 3 bases at V and 7 bases at J, with 15 bases between. Germline assignment: CDR1 ENHRY and CDR2 SYGVKD. As DNA, the CDR3 is TGTGCCATCAGTGATACCCGGATCGCGGGTGAAAAACTGTTTTTT. This sequence encodes CAISDTRIAGEKLFF.

This clonotype was counted at least ten times. The rearrangement joins TRBV11-2 to TRBJ2-7; 14 positions agree with TRBD2. V was pared by 2 bases and J by 5 bases, with 11 bases of the junction left unmatched. The CDR3 contains 18 residues. The germline V gene encodes CDR1 SGHAT and CDR2 FQNNGV. The CDR3 nucleotides are TGTGCCAGCAGCTTAAGTGATCTAGGACTAGCGGGGGGCCACGAGCAGTACTTC. Residues: CASSLSDLGLAGGHEQYF.

This clonotype was recorded a few times. This chain uses TRBV19 with TRBJ2-7; unclear D gene. Trimming took off 5 bases at V and 0 bases at J, with 8 bases between the two ends. Germline CDR1 is LNHDA and CDR2 is SQIVND (reference sequence). The CDR3 runs 13 residues. The CDR3, as DNA: TGTGCCAGTAGTTGGTCTAGCTCCTACGAGCAGTACTTC. This sequence encodes CASSWSSSYEQYF.

The V gene is TRBV20-1, the J gene TRBJ1-1; a weak D match, TRBD1 (6 bases). Trimming took off 5 bases at V and 3 bases at J, with 7 bases between the two ends. Germline V gives CDR1 DFQATT, CDR2 SNEGSKA (reference sequence). The CDR3 spans 11 residues. The CDR3 nucleotides are TGCAGTGCTTACAGGGACACTGAAGCTTTCTTT. Amino acid sequence: CSAYRDTEAFF.

This clonotype has more than one count but fewer than ten. The J gene is TRBJ1-4, the V gene TRBV18, with 7 bases identical to TRBD1. This CDR3 region has 13 residues. J was trimmed by 6 bases and V by 10 bases; bases with no gene match: 8. Germline V gene lookup returns CDR1 KGHSH and CDR2 LQKENI. Written as DNA, the CDR3 is TGTGCCAACTCCTCCGGACAGGATGAAAAACTGTTTTTT. Its protein is CANSSGQDEKLFF.

This clonotype was observed at least ten times. The chain has TRBV2 and TRBJ1-4; 8 nucleotides match TRBD1. The CDR3 is made up of 18 amino acids. CDR1 and CDR2 from the germline V gene are SNHLY and FYNNEI. J lost 2 bases, V lost 7 bases, and 15 bases had no gene match. The CDR3 spells CASTEDRDRAATNEKLFF. CDR3 nucleotides: TGTGCCAGCACTGAGGACAGGGACAGAGCTGCTACTAATGAAAAACTGTTTTTT.

This clonotype was found once. V is TRBV28 and J is TRBJ2-7; D uncertain. Germline CDR1 MDHEN, CDR2 SYDVKM. V was trimmed by 8 bases and J by 3 bases, leaving 17 bases between them. This CDR3 contains 14 residues. For the CDR3, the DNA is TGTGCCAGCGTGGCCCAATCCACCCTCTACGAGCAGTACTTC. Encoded protein: CASVAQSTLYEQYF.

Many counts were recorded for this clonotype. The chain combines TRBV20-1 with TRBJ1-5; a possible D gene is TRBD1 (5 bases). The ends were cut back, 0 bases at V and 7 bases at J, with 13 bases in the middle. Germline CDR1 reads DFQATT; CDR2 reads SNEGSKA (reference sequence). CDR3 length: 14 residues. CDR3 nucleotide sequence: TGCAGTGCTAGAGAGGGGGGGGGTAGACAGCCCCAGCATTTT. The encoded protein is CSAREGGGRQPQHF.

This clonotype was counted a few times. J is TRBJ2-7 and V is TRBV4-1; no clear D. V lost 1 base and J lost 3, with 7 bases in between. The CDR3 length is 13 residues. CDR1 and CDR2 (germline): MGHRA, YSYEKL. The CDR3 reads CASSQVIGYEQYF. The CDR3 DNA sequence: TGCGCCAGCAGCCAAGTAATCGGCTACGAGCAGTACTTC.

This clonotype was counted at least ten times. The chain has TRBV6-2 or TRBV6-3 and TRBJ2-4, with D unresolved. Germline lookup yields CDR1 MNHEY and CDR2 SVGEGT. The germline V and J ends were trimmed by 4 bases and 9 bases, with 16 bases remaining between them. The CDR3 totals 14 residues. The CDR3 sequence is CASSSPSTRRIQYF. The DNA of the CDR3 is TGTGCCAGCAGTTCTCCTAGTACAAGGCGCATTCAGTACTTC.

This clonotype was seen more than once but under ten times. This chain uses TRBV20-1 with TRBJ1-5; D remains unclear. V shed 0 bases and J shed 0 bases, with 12 bases lying between them. Per germline, CDR1 DFQATT and CDR2 SNEGSKA (reference sequence). The CDR3 spans 16 residues. Written as DNA, the CDR3 is TGCAGTGCTAGAGACGGGTCAGGTATTAGCAATCAGCCCCAGCATTTT. Its translation: CSARDGSGISNQPQHF.

This clonotype came up many times. The chain combines TRBV9 with TRBJ1-1; D gene ambiguous. The CDR3 spans 12 residues. Germline V gene data show CDR1 as SGDLS and CDR2 as YYNGEE. The V gene lost 4 bases and the J gene lost 7 bases, with 11 bases spanning the gap. The CDR3 sequence is CASSPNTGEAFF. The DNA for the CDR3 is TGTGCCAGCAGCCCAAATACGGGTGAAGCTTTCTTT.

This clonotype appeared many times. The chain links TRBV6-1 to TRBJ2-7, with 11 bases aligning to TRBD1. The trim removed 10 bases at V and 5 bases at J, leaving 10 bases unmatched. The CDR3 is 14 residues long. The germline V gene has CDR1 MNHNS and CDR2 SASEGT. Here the CDR3 reads CATRGTGGIHEQYF. In nucleotides, the CDR3 is TGTGCCACCCGCGGGACAGGGGGAATCCACGAGCAGTACTTC.

This clonotype was seen ten or more times. The chain carries TRBV9 and TRBJ2-3, with D unresolved. This CDR3 has 13 amino acids. CDR1 and CDR2 (germline): SGDLS, YYNGEE. V dropped 3 bases and J dropped 2 bases, with 7 bases sitting between them. The CDR3 coding sequence is TGTGCCAGCAGCGGGTACGACACAGATACGCAGTATTTT. Translated, it gives CASSGYDTDTQYF.

The sample holds many counts of this clonotype. The genes are TRBV9 and TRBJ1-2; no definite D call. Trimming left V 0 bases short and J 8 bases short, with 11 bases between. The germline V gene encodes CDR1 SGDLS and CDR2 YYNGEE. The CDR3 has 13 residues. CDR3 region: CASSVDSTEGYTF. CDR3 in DNA: TGTGCCAGCAGCGTAGATTCCACGGAGGGCTACACCTTC.

The V gene is TRBV14, the J gene TRBJ1-2; 7 bases match TRBD1. CDR1 and CDR2 (germline): SGHDN, FVKESK. With V trimmed by 4 bases and J by 3 bases, 11 bases remained unmatched. The CDR3 loop spans 16 amino acids. The CDR3 DNA reads as TGTGCCAGCAGCCGTCGGACAGGCGGGACCTACTATGGCTACACCTTC. Translated, it gives CASSRRTGGTYYGYTF. The entire variable domain, with the rest obtained from reference TRBV14 and TRBJ1-2, is as follows: EAGVTQFPSHSVIEKGQTVTLRCDPISGHDNLYWYRRVMGKEIKFLLHFVKESKQDESGMPNNRFLAERTGGTYSTLKVQPAELEDSGVYFCASSRRTGGTYYGYTFGSGTRLTVV.

This clonotype was picked up many times. The chain recombines TRBV19 with TRBJ2-3, with 7 bases aligning to TRBD1. This CDR3 has 14 amino acids. Germline trimming cut 7 bases from V and 2 bases from J; bases unmatched to any gene: 6. The germline CDR1 and CDR2 sequences are LNHDA and SQIVND (reference sequence). CDR3 DNA: TGTGCCAGTACTCGACAGGGTCACACAGATACGCAGTATTTT. This encodes CASTRQGHTDTQYF. Variable domain in full (rest from reference TRBV19 and TRBJ2-3): DGGITQSPKYLFRKEGQNVTLSCEQNLNHDAMYWYRQDPGQGLRLIYYSQIVNDFQKGDIAEGYSVSREKKESFPLTVTSAQKNPTAFYLCASTRQGHTDTQYFGPGTRLTVL.

Many counts were recorded for this clonotype. The CDR3 loop is CASSGVTGRANTEAFF. CDR3 sequence (DNA): TGTGCCAGCAGCGGGGTAACAGGGCGGGCTAACACTGAAGCTTTCTTT. The V gene is TRBV6-2 or TRBV6-3, the J gene TRBJ1-1; weak D call: TRBD1 (6 bases). CDR1 is MNHEY and CDR2 is SVGEGT in the germline V gene. Trimming cost V 6 bases and J 2 bases, with 19 bases left between them. CDR3 length: 16 residues.

This clonotype was observed many times. This chain uses TRBV6-6 with TRBJ1-5; D may be TRBD1 (5 bases). The CDR3 has 17 residues. V lost 2 bases, J lost 2 bases, and 16 bases lay in between. Germline CDR1 MNHNY, CDR2 SVGAGI (reference sequence). CDR3 sequence (DNA): TGTGCCAGCAGTTACCCGAATTTACAAGGGGGCAATCAGCCCCAGCATTTT. Translating it yields CASSYPNLQGGNQPQHF.

This clonotype has a count of ten or more. The chain carries TRBV20-1 and TRBJ2-7; D may be TRBD1 (5 bases). CDR1 and CDR2 from the germline V gene are DFQATT and SNEGSKA (reference sequence). The CDR3 is made up of 14 amino acids. V was cut by 6 bases and J by 2 bases, with 17 bases left in between. CDR3 coding DNA: TGCAGTGCGCTCTTACTTCAGGGTCCCTACGAGCAGTACTTC. This sequence encodes CSALLLQGPYEQYF.

This clonotype was recorded at least ten times. This chain connects TRBV7-8 to TRBJ2-5; 11 bases match TRBD2. V shed 4 bases, J shed 2 bases, and the junction held 6 bases outside the gene matches. CDR1 is SGHVS, CDR2 FQNEAQ, per germline. This CDR3 has 16 amino acids. In DNA, the CDR3 is TGTGCCAGCAGCTCGTTTAGCGGGGGGGGTCAAGAGACCCAGTACTTC. This translates into CASSSFSGGGQETQYF.

This clonotype was counted many times. The V call is TRBV7-2, the J call TRBJ1-5; TRBD1 agrees at 8 bases. CDR1 is SGHTA and CDR2 is FQGNSA in the germline V gene. J was trimmed by 5 bases and V by 5 bases; bases with no gene match: 8. There are 15 residues in the CDR3. The DNA of the CDR3 is TGTGCCAGCAGCGCAACAGGGGGTGGTTATCAGCCCCAGCATTTT. It yields the protein CASSATGGGYQPQHF.

This clonotype occurred many times. This sequence joins TRBV20-1 and TRBJ2-1; 11 bases align to TRBD2. Trimming removed 4 bases from V and 0 bases from J; junction bases left unmatched: 5. CDR1 and CDR2 from the germline V gene are DFQATT and SNEGSKA (reference sequence). The CDR3 consists of 16 residues. CDR3 residues: CSATIAGGSSYNEQFF. CDR3 DNA: TGCAGTGCTACTATAGCGGGGGGGAGCTCCTACAATGAGCAGTTCTTC.

This clonotype was detected many times. The chain is built from TRBV11-2 and TRBJ1-2; tentative D call: TRBD1 (5 bases). Germline CDR1 reads SGHAT; CDR2 reads FQNNGV. The CDR3 covers 14 residues. V shed 7 bases and J shed 8 bases, with 20 bases lying between them. CDR3 DNA: TGTGCCAGCACACCCGGTGGGGGTGCTCCGGGCTACACCTTC. Translated: CASTPGGGAPGYTF.

This clonotype came up many times. The rearrangement links TRBV7-3 to TRBJ2-3; perhaps TRBD2 as D (7 bases). Germline CDR1 is SGHTA and CDR2 is FQGTGA. The CDR3 sequence is 15 residues long. Deletions cut 5 bases from V and 0 bases from J, with 12 bases between. The CDR3 spells CASSPGGSSTDTQYF. The CDR3 DNA sequence: TGTGCCAGCAGCCCGGGGGGCTCGAGCACAGATACGCAGTATTTT. The complete variable domain, with remaining parts taken from reference TRBV7-3 and TRBJ2-3, reads GAGVSQTPSNKVTEKGKYVELRCDPISGHTALYWYRQSLGQGPEFLIYFQGTGAADDSGLPNDRFFAVRPEGSVSTLKIQRTERGDSAVYLCASSPGGSSTDTQYFGPGTRLTVL.

This clonotype was detected ten times or more. The rearrangement links TRBV6-2 or TRBV6-3 to TRBJ2-6; tentatively, D is TRBD1 (6 bases). V lost 6 bases, J lost 1 base, and 19 bases lay in between. This CDR3 has 18 residues. Germline-derived CDR1 and CDR2 are MNHEY and SVGEGT. In nucleotides, the CDR3 is TGTGCCAGCAGCCCATCGACAGGATTCCAATCTGGGGCCAACGTCCTGACTTTC. Translation: CASSPSTGFQSGANVLTF.

This clonotype occurred many times. The chain links TRBV12-3 or TRBV12-4 to TRBJ1-6, with D hard to call. The CDR3 contains 17 residues. V lost 3 bases to trimming and J lost 3 bases, with 15 bases between them. CDR3 region: CASSLGPGGLYNSPLHF. The CDR3 nucleotides read TGTGCCAGCAGTTTGGGCCCGGGCGGGCTCTATAATTCACCCCTCCACTTT.

This clonotype was recorded at least ten times. The chain links TRBV6-1 to TRBJ2-2, with D possibly matching TRBD1 (6 bases). Germline CDR1 is MNHNS and CDR2 is SASEGT. Trimming removed 6 bases from V and 4 bases from J, with 15 bases in between. CDR3 length: 15 residues. The CDR3 sequence: CASRLWTDSTGELFF. The CDR3 DNA is TGTGCCAGCAGATTATGGACAGACAGCACCGGGGAGCTGTTTTTT.